These 21 T cell receptor beta chains were sequenced from one sample in a study of T cell responses to AZD1222 COVID-19 vaccine. The data were produced by immunoSEQ multiplex PCR, yet TCRdb's version contains in-frame clones alone and is incomplete. The table lists 200,000 or so clones, 90% to 95% of them singletons. Sequenced material: peripheral blood, taken on day 0 of AZD1222 vaccination. These receptor sequences come from an adult in good health.

The rearrangement uses TRBV11-1 and TRBJ2-2; D call uncertain. CDR1 and CDR2 (germline): SGHAT, FQDESV (reference sequence). This CDR3 is 13 amino acids long. V gave up 3 bases and J gave up 3 bases, with 5 bases separating them. DNA of the CDR3: TGTGCCAGCAGCTTTCAGGACACCGGGGAGCTGTTTTTT. It yields the protein CASSFQDTGELFF.

The chain links TRBV2 to TRBJ2-7, with D tentatively TRBD2 (5 bases). V dropped 2 bases and J dropped 5 bases, with 13 bases sitting between them. Germline V lookup: CDR1 SNHLY, CDR2 FYNNEI. The CDR3 has 14 amino acids. CDR3 DNA sequence: TGTGCCAGCAGTGAATTCGCAGGAGGTGACGAGCAGTACTTC. Amino acid sequence: CASSEFAGGDEQYF.

This clone appeared a single time. V is TRBV2 and J is TRBJ1-2; 10 positions agree with TRBD1. Germline trimming cut 4 bases from V and 4 bases from J; bases unmatched to any gene: 6. The CDR3 runs to 15 residues. CDR1 and CDR2 (germline): SNHLY, FYNNEI. The CDR3 spells CASSATGGAGYGYTF. The CDR3 DNA follows: TGTGCCAGCAGTGCGACAGGGGGCGCGGGCTATGGCTACACCTTC.

This chain links TRBV5-1 with TRBJ2-3; D is undetermined. The ends were cut back, 4 bases at V and 4 bases at J, with 16 bases in the middle. Germline CDR1 and CDR2: SGHRS and YFSETQ. CDR3 length equals 15 residues. CDR3 region: CASSLGATSPDTQYF. The CDR3 coding sequence is TGCGCCAGCAGCCTGGGCGCGACCAGCCCAGATACGCAGTATTTT.

V usage is TRBV6-2 or TRBV6-3 and J usage is TRBJ2-7; 10 nucleotides line up with TRBD1. Per germline, CDR1 MNHEY and CDR2 SVGEGT. The CDR3 has 14 amino acids. J lost 4 bases, V lost 2 bases, and 2 bases had no gene match. CDR3 region: CASSYPDRGYEQYF. CDR3 DNA: TGTGCCAGCAGTTACCCGGACAGGGGGTACGAGCAGTACTTC.

This clone appeared once. The V gene is TRBV6-5, the J gene TRBJ1-1, with D perhaps matching TRBD1 (6 bases). This CDR3 is built from 14 residues. CDR1 is MNHEY, CDR2 SVGAGI, per germline. Trimming removed 6 bases at V and 1 base at J, with 12 bases between. The CDR3 coding sequence is TGTGCCAGCAGCCAGACAGGTGGGAACACTGAAGCTTTCTTT. Amino acids: CASSQTGGNTEAFF.

This chain joins TRBV3-1 (or the pseudogene TRBV3-2) and TRBJ2-1; D is ambiguous. This CDR3 has 13 amino acids. Germline V gives CDR1 LGHDT, CDR2 YNNKEL (reference sequence). The V gene lost 4 bases and the J gene lost 6 bases, with 10 bases spanning the gap. The chain's CDR3 is CASSRGIINEQFF. CDR3 bases: TGTGCCAGCAGCCGCGGAATAATCAATGAGCAGTTCTTC.

The chain is built from TRBV9 and TRBJ2-1; 12 nucleotides agree with TRBD2. The CDR3 has 14 residues. The germline V gene encodes CDR1 SGDLS and CDR2 YYNGEE. V trimming: 2 bases; J trimming: 8 bases; junction bases outside the gene matches: 2. CDR3 sequence: CASSVGTSGYEQFF. In DNA, the CDR3 is TGTGCCAGCAGCGTCGGGACTAGCGGGTATGAGCAGTTCTTC.

The V call is TRBV18, the J call TRBJ2-2, with D possibly being TRBD1 (6 bases). Germline V CDR1 and CDR2: KGHSH, LQKENI. This CDR3 region has 15 residues. Trimming took 1 base from V and 3 from J, leaving 9 bases between them. The CDR3: CASSPLDRHTGELFF. The CDR3 bases are TGTGCCAGCTCACCACTCGACAGGCACACCGGGGAGCTGTTTTTT. Together with reference TRBV18 and TRBJ2-2, the CDR3 gives the full variable domain: NAGVMQNPRHLVRRRGQEARLRCSPMKGHSHVYWYRQLPEEGLKFMVYLQKENIIDESGMPKERFSAEFPKEGPSILRIQQVVRGDSAAYFCASSPLDRHTGELFFGEGSRLTVL.

The chain employs TRBV4-2 and TRBJ1-5, with D unresolved. The CDR3 loop spans 17 amino acids. Trimming cost V 1 base and J 6 bases, with 19 bases left between them. Germline CDR1 is LGHNA and CDR2 is YNFKEQ. This chain's CDR3 is CASSQGTVLKNGQPQHF. The CDR3 DNA follows: TGTGCCAGCAGCCAAGGAACAGTCCTTAAGAATGGTCAGCCCCAGCATTTT.

This chain connects TRBV5-5 to TRBJ2-2; D is perhaps TRBD1 (6 bases). Germline values: CDR1 SGHKS, CDR2 YYEKEE (reference sequence). Trimming cost V 3 bases and J 2 bases, with 11 bases left between them. The CDR3 runs to 15 residues. Here the CDR3 DNA reads TGTGCCAGCAGCTCCGGGACACTTAACACCGGGGAGCTGTTTTTT. This sequence encodes CASSSGTLNTGELFF.

The CDR3 spells CATSRDGLYGYTF. The CDR3 nucleotides read TGTGCCACCAGTCGGGACGGACTCTATGGCTACACCTTC. The chain uses TRBV24-1 and TRBJ1-2, with a possible D match to TRBD1 (5 bases). V was cut by 6 bases and J by 4 bases, with 11 bases left in between. Germline V lookup: CDR1 KGHDR, CDR2 SFDVKD. This CDR3 contains 13 residues.

This clone was recorded once. The rearrangement joins TRBV30 to TRBJ1-1; 7 nucleotides align to TRBD1. CDR3 length: 13 residues. Trimming cost V 5 bases and J 4 bases; bases outside gene matches: 7. CDR1 and CDR2 (germline): GTSNPN, SVGIG (reference sequence). CDR3 amino acids: CAWGQVFGTEAFF. DNA of the CDR3: TGTGCCTGGGGACAGGTATTTGGCACTGAAGCTTTCTTT.

This clone has a single count. The chain couples TRBV19 to TRBJ1-1; D gene unclear. The ends were cut back, 6 bases at V and 6 bases at J, with 17 bases in the middle. Germline CDR1 is LNHDA and CDR2 is SQIVND (reference sequence). CDR3 length equals 14 residues. CDR3 loop: CASSSPQPVAEAFF. The CDR3 nucleotides are TGTGCCAGTAGCTCCCCGCAGCCGGTCGCTGAAGCTTTCTTT.

This clone occurred once. CDR3 DNA sequence: TGTGCCAGCAGTTCCGACAGCCTAGCGGGAGTTCTGTATACGCAGTATTTT. Encoded protein: CASSSDSLAGVLYTQYF. The V gene is TRBV2, the J gene TRBJ2-3, with TRBD2 matching 10 bases. The CDR3 is 17 residues long. Germline V gene lookup returns CDR1 SNHLY and CDR2 FYNNEI. After removal of 5 bases from V and 7 bases from J, the junction contained 15 bases not matched to a gene.

This clone was counted once. V gene TRBV28 combines with J gene TRBJ2-7, with 9 positions matching TRBD1. Germline V lookup: CDR1 MDHEN, CDR2 SYDVKM. Unmatched junction bases numbered 11, after V lost 6 bases and J lost 2 bases. This CDR3 is 16 amino acids long. For the CDR3, the DNA is TGTGCCAGCAGCACCGGGACAGGGAAGGGGACCTACGAGCAGTACTTC. This encodes CASSTGTGKGTYEQYF.

J is TRBJ2-7 and V is TRBV11-2; 13 bases line up with TRBD2. This CDR3 contains 17 residues. Germline-derived CDR1 and CDR2 are SGHAT and FQNNGV. Trimming took 4 bases from V and 2 from J; bases not matched to a gene: 8. The DNA for the CDR3 is TGTGCCAGCAGCTCCGGGACTAGCGGGGCAATAACCTACGAGCAGTACTTC. This encodes CASSSGTSGAITYEQYF.

This clone was picked up one time. The chain links TRBV10-3 to TRBJ1-1; 7 bases are shared with TRBD1. The CDR3 spans 14 residues. V lost 2 bases, J lost 7 bases, and 7 bases stayed unmatched. From germline, CDR1 is ENHRY and CDR2 SYGVKD. The CDR3 nucleotides are TGTGCCATCAGTGAGGACAGGGAGATTGGTGAAGCTTTCTTT. As protein: CAISEDREIGEAFF.

The rearrangement uses TRBV5-5 and TRBJ2-2; possible D gene TRBD2, 5 bases. Germline V gives CDR1 SGHKS, CDR2 YYEKEE (reference sequence). Trimming pared 0 bases from V and 7 bases from J, leaving 13 bases between. This CDR3 has 15 residues. CDR3 nucleotides: TGTGCCAGCAGCTTGGGAGGGTTTGGAGGCGGGGAGCTGTTTTTT. Encoded protein: CASSLGGFGGGELFF.

This chain uses TRBV6-5 with TRBJ2-2; 12 nucleotides agree with TRBD1. The V and J ends lost 8 bases and 6 bases, in that order; junction bases with no gene match: 4. Germline CDR1 is MNHEY and CDR2 is SVGAGI. The length of the CDR3 is 14 residues. The CDR3 DNA reads TGTGCCAGCCTGGGACAGGGGGCAGCCGGGGAGCTGTTTTTT. Protein: CASLGQGAAGELFF.

The gene calls are TRBV10-2 and TRBJ1-6, with a possible D match to TRBD1 (5 bases). From germline, CDR1 is WSHSY and CDR2 SAAADI. With 0 bases removed from V and 7 bases from J, the gap between germline ends came to 10 bases. CDR3 length: 15 amino acids. This CDR3 reads CASSESRGVNSPLHF. The CDR3 coding sequence is TGCGCCAGCAGTGAGTCGAGGGGTGTAAATTCACCCCTCCACTTT.